The subject of this entry is one T cell receptor (beta chain). Germline V gives CDR1 SNHLY, CDR2 FYNNEI. This CDR3 has 16 residues. V was cut by 7 bases and J by 4 bases, with 19 bases left in between. This sample is drawn from a study of blood T cell repertoires in COVID-19. The wider study: Some COVID-19 samples were acute and others convalescent; all came from the United States, Italy and Spain. T cells, B-cell-depleted T cells, or PBMCs provided the cDNA or gDNA that served as material.

Per the original data handling: Counts of nucleated cells, estimated from reference gene primer amplification, were obtained. Clones were read by immunoSEQ multiplex PCR, and TCRdb kept only the in-frame ones, dropping some. That table supplies the V and J calls and clone size; D and trimming were determined from the DNA. The data show approximately 280,000 clones, around 90% seen once. The sequence was collected from a man over 45 with acute or convalescent COVID-19. Sequenced: peripheral blood. The J gene is TRBJ2-2, the V gene TRBV2, with TRBD1 as a possible D gene (7 bases). For the CDR3, the DNA is TGTGCCAGCACCCTTGCAGGGGGGAAATTCACCGGGGAGCTGTTTTTT. This encodes CASTLAGGKFTGELFF.